This paragraph reports one TCR beta chain. Its binding antigen is unknown. One end of the junction fails to match germline, which may point to a read error. TCR beta CDR3 regions were amplified from RNA transcripts. A first-round RT-PCR of the TCR CDR3 used the HTBI primer set with the Qiagen OneStep RT-PCR kit. Libraries were constructed in a second round of multiplex PCR, after which size selection and purification were carried out. Sequencing of the libraries was done on an Illumina HiSeq2000 using paired-end 100 bp reads. The paper's data handling went like this. Raw data were processed with SOAPnuke, discarding reads with adapters, uncalled bases, mean Phred below 15, or no exact constant-primer or identifier match. High-quality paired reads were merged using COPE v1.2.5, and each unique nucleotide sequence was defined as a clonotype. Clonotypes were aligned to IMGT TRBV, TRBD and TRBJ reference segments using MiTCR v1.1. The analysis included only V-J combinations with a frequency above 0.0001, which together covered around 99% of the repertoires. The TCS score was defined as the ratio of F50 (clonal expansion) to E x V (chaos), calculated using BLOSUM62-based TCRdist between CDR3 peptides within each V-J. Welch's t-statistics and random forest reduced some 510 V-J features to some 14, which were used in a naive Bayes classifier (R e1071). TCRdb ran its own pipeline on the public reads, namely fastp trimming at Q25 and MiXCR clone calling, and kept in-frame beta chains. Entries are consolidated by CDR3 protein sequence, retaining the most common genes and DNA. V and J calls and clone size were set by TCRdb, not the authors. The sample table contains 400,000 to 500,000 distinct CDR3 sequences; only one count was recorded for 14% to 15% of them. The leading ten clones occupy less than 15% of the sample.

The sample comes from a study of T cells in Graves' hyperthyroidism and ophthalmopathy (dated by TCRdb to about 2019). Some background on the complete study: Peripheral blood samples were taken at initial diagnosis, before any treatment was given. The 100 or so discovery patients were randomly split 7:3 into training and test sets. According to the paper, TCR Vbeta CDR3 sequencing was carried out on some 130 peripheral blood samples, which came from under 50 ophthalmopathy, around 75 hyperthyroidism and some 17 progressor patients. A discovery cohort of around 100 patients, approximately 45 with Graves' ophthalmopathy and under 60 with stable Graves' hyperthyroidism, was used to find distinguishing TCR V-J signatures. After sampling, hyperthyroidism patients received methimazole starting at 30 mg daily, and ophthalmopathy patients received high-dose intravenous methylprednisolone. The study also compared thyroid tissue and blood T-cell repertoires from about six Graves' hyperthyroidism patients. Whether ophthalmopathy could be predicted prospectively was tested in an independent validation cohort made up of fewer than 20 hyperthyroidism patients plus 17 patients who later progressed to ophthalmopathy. Results the study describes overall, beyond this receptor: In validation, progression to ophthalmopathy was predicted by the model with 55% to 71% sensitivity and 72.22% specificity, a median of about 6.4 months before onset. Sample size was not statistically predetermined, and investigators were not blinded to group allocation. A model built on a 13 V-J signature distinguished ophthalmopathy from stable hyperthyroidism, reaching 85% to 90% sensitivity and about 81% specificity in cross-validation and 80%/75% in testing. Most expanded thyroid clonotypes (frequency above 0.001) were also detected in blood, a finding suggesting that blood repertoires may reflect thyroid immune responses.

In the ophthalmopathy patients, disease was moderately to severely active, with a Clinical Activity Score of 3 or more, a NOSPECS grade of 4 or more, and a duration of less than 3 months. Patients with uncontrolled infections, other autoimmune diseases, pregnancy or lactation were excluded. Diagnoses were based on clinical symptoms, serum thyroxine and TRAb, thyroid ultrasound and orbital computed tomography. PBMCs were isolated from around 10 ml of fresh peripheral blood by Ficoll-Paque density gradient centrifugation. Total RNA was extracted with Trizol reagent, and quality was checked on an Agilent 2100 Bioanalyzer. The germline V gene (reference sequence) supplies CDR1 LNHDA and CDR2 SQIVND. Taken from cysteine to phenylalanine, the CDR3 has 15 residues. The only DNA kept is the CDR3, 45 bases in frame from the first base.

The material sequenced was blood. This receptor chain uses TRBV19 and TRBJ2-7, with 11 middle bases fitting TRBD2. This clonotype was obtained from a man aged 18 to 35 with Graves' ophthalmopathy. The DNA sequence is given as TGTGCCAGTAGTGTTGGACTAGCGGGCGTCTACGGGCAGTACTTC. Translated, it gives CASSVGLAGVYGQYF.